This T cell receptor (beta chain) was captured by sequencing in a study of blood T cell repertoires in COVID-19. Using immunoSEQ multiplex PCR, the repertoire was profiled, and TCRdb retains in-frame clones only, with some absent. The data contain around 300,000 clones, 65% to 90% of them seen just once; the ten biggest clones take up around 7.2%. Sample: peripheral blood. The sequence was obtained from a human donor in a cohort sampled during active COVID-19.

The CDR3 region has the DNA TGTGCCAGCAGTGAAGGACGGACAGCCTATGGCTACACCTTC. This translates into CASSEGRTAYGYTF. This sequence joins TRBV6-1 and TRBJ1-2; TRBD1 is a possible D gene (6 bases). Germline values: CDR1 MNHNS, CDR2 SASEGT. V dropped 1 base and J dropped 4 bases, with 10 bases sitting between them. The CDR3 runs to 14 residues.